This note documents a single TCR beta chain sequence. The data are from a study of control samples from healthy donors and cancer patients. TCRdb's copy holds only in-frame clones and misses some; the assay was immunoSEQ multiplex PCR. The profile shows roughly 120,000 clones, about 89% of them singletons. V was shortened by 0 bases and J by 1 base, with 9 bases between the two germline ends. Germline CDR1 and CDR2: MNHEY and SMNVEV (reference sequence). The CDR3 consists of 15 residues. The sample was blood. The sequence was obtained from a man aged 50-60 years in good health. The V gene is TRBV27, the J gene TRBJ2-5; the D is unclear. The CDR3 sequence is CASSLSPQIQETQYF. CDR3 sequence (DNA): TGTGCCAGCAGTTTATCCCCACAGATCCAAGAGACCCAGTACTTC.